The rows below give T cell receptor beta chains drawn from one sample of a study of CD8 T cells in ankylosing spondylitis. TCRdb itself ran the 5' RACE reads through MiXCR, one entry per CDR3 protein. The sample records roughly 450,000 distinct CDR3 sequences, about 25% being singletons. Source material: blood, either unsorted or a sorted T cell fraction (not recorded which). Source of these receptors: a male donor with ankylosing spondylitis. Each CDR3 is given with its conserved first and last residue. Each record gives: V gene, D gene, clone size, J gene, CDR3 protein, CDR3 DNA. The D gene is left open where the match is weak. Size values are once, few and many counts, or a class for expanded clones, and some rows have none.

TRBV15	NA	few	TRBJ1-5	CATSRGTLSNQPQHF	TGTGCCACCAGCAGAGGTACCCTTAGCAATCAGCCCCAGCATTTT
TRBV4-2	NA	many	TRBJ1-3	CASSQPNPNSGNTIYF	TGTGCCAGCAGCCAACCAAATCCGAACTCTGGAAACACCATATATTTT
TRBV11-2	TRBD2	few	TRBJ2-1	CASSLRSGSNAYNEQFF	TGTGCCAGCAGCTTAAGGAGCGGGAGTAACGCCTACAATGAGCAGTTCTTC
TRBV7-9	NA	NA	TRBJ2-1	CASSPVWGSYNEQFF	TGTGCCAGCAGCCCCGTTTGGGGCTCCTACAATGAGCAGTTCTTC
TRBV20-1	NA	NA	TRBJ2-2	CSARVEPNTGELFF	TGCAGTGCTAGAGTTGAACCGAACACCGGGGAGCTGTTTTTT
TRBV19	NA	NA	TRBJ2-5	CASSTTRGEETQYF	TGTGCCAGTAGTACGACTAGGGGTGAGGAGACCCAGTACTTC
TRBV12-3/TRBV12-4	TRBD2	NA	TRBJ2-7	CASSRYSGWTSSYEQYF	TGTGCCAGCAGCCGCTATTCAGGGTGGACTAGCTCCTACGAGCAGTACTTC
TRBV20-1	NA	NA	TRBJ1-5	CSASDGNQPQHF	TGCAGTGCTTCGGACGGGAATCAGCCCCAGCATTTT
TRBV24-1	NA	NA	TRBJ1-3	CATSANPGDTIYF	TGTGCCACCAGTGCTAATCCTGGAGACACCATATATTTT
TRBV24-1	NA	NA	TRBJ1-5	CATSDPGDQPQHF	TGTGCCACCAGTGACCCCGGGGACCAGCCCCAGCATTTT